This TCR beta chain was recorded in a study of cytomegalovirus exposure and HLA in healthy donors. J was trimmed by 5 bases and V by 4 bases; bases with no gene match: 8. Per germline, CDR1 SGHKS and CDR2 YYEKEE (reference sequence). The CDR3 sequence is 14 residues long. The study's findings and limits: Cytomegalovirus-associated TCR beta chains were listed, numbering 150 to 200. Most sequenced TCRs were rare (though some public TCRs occurred in many donors).

A remark on this clone: Its antigen is not known.

Measured with immunoSEQ multiplex PCR; TCRdb has only the in-frame clones, and not every one. In the table there are approximately 180,000 clones, 86% of which are singletons. The origin of this receptor is a man aged 18-30 years in good health and CMV-seropositive. The chain has TRBV5-5 and TRBJ2-5; 7 nucleotides line up with TRBD1. Sequencing was carried out using PBMCs. The CDR3 DNA reads as TGTGCCAGCAGCCACCCAGGGGGTATGGAGACCCAGTACTTC. Its protein is CASSHPGGMETQYF.